In its sample, the clone carrying this TCR beta chain was seen many times. The data were taken from a study of kidney transplant recipient with SARS-CoV-2 infection. TCRdb re-derived calls from the reads in MiXCR, one entry per CDR3 protein. The data contain under 250,000 distinct CDR3 sequences, about 30% of them seen just once; the ten biggest clones take up roughly 7%. V lost 4 bases, J lost 13 bases, and 12 bases stayed unmatched. Looked up from germline, CDR1 is MDHEN and CDR2 is SYDVKM. The CDR3 is 15 residues long. J is TRBJ1-6 and V is TRBV28, with TRBD1 matching 8 bases. Sample: a blood sample, taken at baseline and on day 111 from a kidney transplant recipient. This clonotype originated in a male patient aged 30 to 40 who had COVID-19 and was a kidney transplant recipient. The graft donor may have contributed some T cells. The CDR3 nucleotides read TGTGCCAGCAGTTCCGGCCAGGGGGCAGTTTTTCCCCTCCACTTT. As protein: CASSSGQGAVFPLHF. Drawing the rest from reference TRBV28 and TRBJ1-6, the complete variable domain is DVKVTQSSRYLVKRTGEKVFLECVQDMDHENMFWYRQDPGLGLRLIYFSYDVKMKEKGDIPEGYSVSREKKERFSLILESASTNQTSMYLCASSSGQGAVFPLHFGNGTRLTVT.